This is a list of T cell receptor beta chains from one sample in a study of blood T cell repertoires in COVID-19. The assay was immunoSEQ multiplex PCR, and TCRdb's table has in-frame clones only and misses some. The profile shows approximately 150,000 clones, 79% of them singletons. The sequencing input was peripheral blood. These receptor sequences come from an older woman with COVID-19, enrolled during active disease. The CDR3 runs from the conserved cysteine through the conserved F or W. The D gene is left open where the match is weak. Clone size is not always given. Where it is, it says once, few, many or a class for expanded clones.

TRBJ2-1,.,TRBV4-2,.,TGTGCCAGCAGCCAAGAGGGGATAGCGGCCTACAATGAGCAGTTCTTC,CASSQEGIAAYNEQFF
TRBJ2-2,TRBD2,TRBV7-2,.,TGTGCCAGCAGCTTAGGGCTAGCGGGGCCGAACACCGGGGAGCTGTTTTTT,CASSLGLAGPNTGELFF
TRBJ1-5,TRBD1,TRBV7-6,.,TGTGCCAGCAGCCTACAGGGGGGATCAAATCAGCCCCAGCATTTT,CASSLQGGSNQPQHF
TRBJ1-1,.,TRBV6-6,.,TGTGCCAGCAGTTACCCCGGGGGTGGAAAGAACACTGAAGCTTTCTTT,CASSYPGGGKNTEAFF
TRBJ2-2,.,TRBV7-2,.,TGTGCCAGCAGCCCGGGCGGGTACACCGGGGAGCTGTTTTTT,CASSPGGYTGELFF
TRBJ2-1,TRBD2,TRBV19,once,TGTGCCAGTAGTAGGAGGACTAGCGGAGCCAATGAGCAGTTCTTC,CASSRRTSGANEQFF
TRBJ2-7,TRBD2,TRBV6-1,.,TGTGCCAGCAGTGAAGCTAGCGGGAGCTCCTACGAGCAGTACTTC,CASSEASGSSYEQYF
TRBJ2-5,TRBD1,TRBV5-1,.,TGCGCCAGCAGCCAGGACAGGGGCTGGGAGACCCAGTACTTC,CASSQDRGWETQYF
TRBJ2-5,.,TRBV19,.,TGTGCCAGTAGTATGGTGGGAGGTAGTGAGACCCAGTACTTC,CASSMVGGSETQYF
TRBJ2-5,TRBD1,TRBV29-1,.,TGCAGCGTTGTGAGGACAGGGAGCCAGACCCAGTACTTC,CSVVRTGSQTQYF
TRBJ1-2,.,TRBV3-1/TRBV3-2,.,TGTGCCAGCAGCCAAGATCAAGTTAACAGGCCCCCCCCCTATGGCTACACCTTC,CASSQDQVNRPPPYGYTF
TRBJ2-1,TRBD2,TRBV10-1,few,TGCGCCAGCAGTGAGTCGGTGGAGGGGACTAGCGGGGGGGCCCCCTACAATGAGCAGTTCTTC,CASSESVEGTSGGAPYNEQFF
TRBJ1-2,.,TRBV6-5,few,TGTGCCAGCAGGCAGACAGGAGCTAACTATGGCTACACCTTC,CASRQTGANYGYTF
TRBJ2-2,.,TRBV6-5,many,TGTGCCAGCACCCAGGGTCCAGCCACCGGGGAGCTGTTTTTT,CASTQGPATGELFF
TRBJ2-3,TRBD2,TRBV7-3,.,TGTGCCAGCAGCTTGGTCCCGGGACTAGCGGCCGCTAGCACAGATACGCAGTATTTT,CASSLVPGLAAASTDTQYF
TRBJ2-5,.,TRBV18,.,TGTGCCAGCTCACCACCGATCACAGAAGACCAAGAGACCCAGTACTTC,CASSPPITEDQETQYF
TRBJ1-4,.,TRBV6-5,.,TGTGCCAGCAGCCAGTCAGGGGAGACTAATGAAAAACTGTTTTTT,CASSQSGETNEKLFF
TRBJ2-5,TRBD2,TRBV6-6,.,TGTGCCAGCTCGCGACTAGCGGAAGGGACCCAGTACTTC,CASSRLAEGTQYF
TRBJ1-3,.,TRBV3-1/TRBV3-2,once,TGTGCCAGCAGCCAAAGCAGGGCCTCTGGAAACACCATATATTTT,CASSQSRASGNTIYF
TRBJ1-2,TRBD1,TRBV28,.,TGTGCCAGCAGGCAAGGACAGGGGCGGCGTGGCTACACCTTC,CASRQGQGRRGYTF
TRBJ2-7,TRBD1,TRBV7-2,.,TGTGCCAGCAGCGGGACAGGACGACACTCCTACGAGCAGTACTTC,CASSGTGRHSYEQYF
TRBJ1-2,.,TRBV5-5,.,TGTGCCAGCAGCACTACCGGGACAAGGACTTTTGGCTACACCTTC,CASSTTGTRTFGYTF
TRBJ2-1,.,TRBV4-1,.,TGCGCCAGCAGCCAGCGAATCGTCGCGGAGGGCGGCTACAATGAGCAGTTCTTC,CASSQRIVAEGGYNEQFF
TRBJ2-5,.,TRBV2,.,TGTGCCAGCAGTGAAGTACTACCGGGGGAGACCCAGTACTTC,CASSEVLPGETQYF
TRBJ2-2,.,TRBV18,.,TGTGCCAGCTCACCACCCCCAACGAACACCGGGGAGCTGTTTTTT,CASSPPPTNTGELFF
TRBJ2-2,TRBD1,TRBV3-1/TRBV3-2,.,TGTGCCAGCAGAATGGACAGGGCGCGCACCGGGGAGCTGTTTTTT,CASRMDRARTGELFF
TRBJ2-3,.,TRBV10-1,.,TGCGCCAGCAGTGAGAGCGGGGACATTAGGTATACGCAGTATTTT,CASSESGDIRYTQYF
TRBJ2-6,.,TRBV27,once,TGTGCCAGCAGGGAGATGCGGGGACAGCATCTCTCTGGGGCCAACGTCCTGACTTTC,CASREMRGQHLSGANVLTF
TRBJ1-3,.,TRBV28,.,TGTGCCAGCAGTGCGAGGGTAGCCCCGAGAAACACCATATATTTT,CASSARVAPRNTIYF
TRBJ2-7,TRBD2,TRBV7-2,.,TGTGCCAGCAGCTTAGAACTAGCGGGGGCCTACGAGCAGTACTTC,CASSLELAGAYEQYF
TRBJ2-5,TRBD2,TRBV7-2,.,TGTGCCAGCAGCTTAGACGTGACTAGCGGGATTGGGGAGACCCAGTACTTC,CASSLDVTSGIGETQYF
TRBJ2-7,.,TRBV11-2,.,TGTGCCAGCAGCTTAACATACGAGCAGTACTTC,CASSLTYEQYF
TRBJ2-2,TRBD1,TRBV10-1,once,TGCGCCAGCAGTGCAAATCAGGGGGCGAACACCGGGGAGCTGTTTTTT,CASSANQGANTGELFF
TRBJ1-1,.,TRBV5-6,.,TGTGCCAGCAGCCGGGGGAACACTGAAGCTTTCTTT,CASSRGNTEAFF
TRBJ1-6,.,TRBV27,.,TGTGCCAGCAGTTTATCCGGGAATTCACCCCTCCACTTT,CASSLSGNSPLHF
TRBJ2-2,TRBD1,TRBV19,.,TGTGCCAGTAGTATTAGGACACAGGGGAACGCCGGGGAGCTGTTTTTT,CASSIRTQGNAGELFF
TRBJ1-6,TRBD1,TRBV6-1,.,TGTGCCAGCAGTGAAGGGACAGGGAGTTCACCCCTCCACTTT,CASSEGTGSSPLHF
TRBJ1-1,.,TRBV28,.,TGTGCCAGCAGTTACCTTCGACCTAGGGGGACGAGCACTGAAGCTTTCTTT,CASSYLRPRGTSTEAFF
TRBJ2-5,TRBD2,TRBV28,.,TGTGCCAGCAGTTTACGGGCGGGGGGTCAAGAGACCCAGTACTTC,CASSLRAGGQETQYF
TRBJ2-6,TRBD1,TRBV3-1/TRBV3-2,.,TGTGCCAGCAGCCAAGAAGACAGGGCTGGGGCCAACGTCCTGACTTTC,CASSQEDRAGANVLTF
TRBJ2-2,TRBD2,TRBV11-3,.,TGTGCCAGCAGCTTAGGCGGCGGGGGGCACACCGGGGAGCTGTTTTTT,CASSLGGGGHTGELFF
TRBJ1-3,.,TRBV5-1,.,TGCGCCAGCAGGAGAGGGAGCTCTGGAAACACCATATATTTT,CASRRGSSGNTIYF
TRBJ2-5,.,TRBV5-1,.,TGCGCCAGCAGCTCGCTGGAAGCCGTTGAGGAGGGAGAGACCCAGTACTTC,CASSSLEAVEEGETQYF
TRBJ2-5,TRBD2,TRBV29-1,.,TGCAGCGTTGAAGATACGACTAGCGGGAGGCGGGTGACCCAGTACTTC,CSVEDTTSGRRVTQYF
TRBJ2-7,.,TRBV7-2,.,TGTGCCAGCAGCGAACGCAGGACAGCGTACTACGAGCAGTACTTC,CASSERRTAYYEQYF
TRBJ2-5,TRBD1,TRBV5-6,.,TGTGCCAGCAGCTCGACAGGGGTAGAGACCCAGTACTTC,CASSSTGVETQYF
TRBJ1-1,.,TRBV11-3,.,TGTGCCAGCAGCTTAGCAGGGCGGACTGAAGCTTTCTTT,CASSLAGRTEAFF
TRBJ1-4,.,TRBV5-1,.,TGCGCCAGCAGCCTCCTGGGGGGGGATACTGAAAAACTGTTTTTT,CASSLLGGDTEKLFF
TRBJ2-3,.,TRBV28,.,TGTGCCAGCAGTTTACGCCCACTTGGGGGGTCAGATACGCAGTATTTT,CASSLRPLGGSDTQYF
TRBJ2-1,.,TRBV11-1,.,TGTGCCAGCAGCTTACGGTTCAATCAGGACAATGAGCAGTTCTTC,CASSLRFNQDNEQFF
TRBJ1-5,TRBD1,TRBV28,.,TGTGCCAGCAGTTTCCCAGCAGGGGGCGGGGGTCAGCCCCAGCATTTT,CASSFPAGGGGQPQHF
TRBJ2-1,TRBD2,TRBV7-2,.,TGTGCCAGCACTAGCGGTCAATCCTACAATGAGCAGTTCTTC,CASTSGQSYNEQFF
TRBJ2-5,.,TRBV11-2,few,TGTGCCAGCAGCGCCGGACTAACCGACACTAAGACCCAGTACTTC,CASSAGLTDTKTQYF
TRBJ2-5,TRBD1,TRBV7-7,.,TGTGCTACGGGTACCGGGACAGCCGAAGAGACCCAGTACTTC,CATGTGTAEETQYF